This T cell receptor (beta chain) was documented in a study of T cells after yellow fever vaccination. Germline CDR1 is SQVTM and CDR2 is ANQGSEA. V was cut by 7 bases and J by 7 bases, with 14 bases left in between. There are 12 residues in the CDR3. TCRdb fed the 5' RACE reads into MiXCR, producing one record per CDR3 protein. The sample includes around 320,000 distinct CDR3 sequences, about 10% of them seen just once. In its sample, this clonotype was seen a few times. Sequencing was performed on CD4+ T cells sorted from PBMCs, taken 45 days after the yellow fever booster vaccination. The rearrangement uses TRBV29-1 and TRBJ1-5, with a tentative D call TRBD1 (6 bases). The source of this sequence is a man aged 18 to 30 who received the YFV17D yellow fever vaccine. The CDR3 loop reads CSGAYRAQPQHF. The CDR3 DNA reads as TGCAGCGGGGCTTACAGGGCCCAGCCCCAGCATTTT.